Below, 27 T cell receptor beta chains from the same sample are listed, as sequenced in a study of blood T cell repertoires in COVID-19. Method: immunoSEQ multiplex PCR; TCRdb's copy keeps in-frame clones and lacks some. The repertoire includes tens of thousands of clones, roughly 90% of them detected once, and approximately 5% sits in the top ten. What was sequenced was peripheral blood. These receptors came from a man aged 80 or over in a cohort sampled during active COVID-19.

V gene TRBV7-2 combines with J gene TRBJ1-2; no clear D gene. Deletions cut 1 base from V and 8 bases from J, with 8 bases between. The CDR3 contains 12 residues. Germline V CDR1 and CDR2: SGHTA, FQGNSA. The CDR3 reads CASSLEVGGYTF. CDR3 DNA: TGTGCCAGCAGCTTAGAGGTCGGGGGCTACACCTTC.

The chain has TRBV2 and TRBJ1-2; no reliable D call. The CDR3 has 15 residues. The ends were cut back, 4 bases at V and 0 bases at J, with 12 bases in the middle. The germline V gene has CDR1 SNHLY and CDR2 FYNNEI. The CDR3 region is CASSVLKGANYGYTF. The CDR3 region has the DNA TGTGCCAGCAGTGTTCTTAAGGGAGCTAACTATGGCTACACCTTC.

The rearrangement joins TRBV5-1 to TRBJ2-6; possibly TRBD1 for D (6 bases). Germline values: CDR1 SGHRS, CDR2 YFSETQ. V lost 2 bases to trimming and J lost 2 bases, with 11 bases between them. The CDR3 spans 16 residues. The CDR3 DNA reads as TGCGCCAGCAGCTTACAGGGAAATGCTGGGGCCAACGTCCTGACTTTC. It is translated as CASSLQGNAGANVLTF.

V usage is TRBV4-2 and J usage is TRBJ1-4, with TRBD1 matching over 8 bases. V was clipped by 2 bases and J by 7 bases; unmatched bases: 3. Looked up from germline, CDR1 is LGHNA and CDR2 is YNFKEQ. The CDR3 contains 14 residues. Written as DNA, the CDR3 is TGTGCCAGCAGCCAACAGGGGGCAGGTGAAAAACTGTTTTTT. Its translation is CASSQQGAGEKLFF.

The V call is TRBV19, the J call TRBJ1-2; D may be TRBD1 (6 bases). CDR1 and CDR2 (germline): LNHDA, SQIVND (reference sequence). The CDR3 has 14 amino acids. The V and J ends lost 5 bases and 1 base respectively, with 11 bases between them. The CDR3: CASSSGGLNYGYTF. The CDR3 bases are TGTGCCAGTAGTTCCGGGGGGCTTAACTATGGCTACACCTTC.

The table lists this clone with a count of one. This chain joins TRBV18 and TRBJ1-2; 8 bases line up with TRBD1. Trimming cost V 3 bases and J 0 bases; bases outside gene matches: 0. CDR3 size: 14 residues. Germline V gene lookup returns CDR1 KGHSH and CDR2 LQKENI. The CDR3: CASSPTGANYGYTF. In nucleotides, the CDR3 is TGTGCCAGCTCACCGACAGGGGCTAACTATGGCTACACCTTC.

The chain recombines TRBV5-1 with TRBJ2-7, with TRBD1 matching 7 bases. Germline assignment: CDR1 SGHRS and CDR2 YFSETQ. The CDR3 covers 13 residues. After removal of 0 bases from V and 6 bases from J, the junction contained 3 bases not matched to a gene. The CDR3 protein is CASSLDTGVEQYF. The CDR3 DNA reads as TGCGCCAGCAGCTTGGATACAGGGGTCGAGCAGTACTTC.

The sample holds one count of this clone. This chain uses TRBV30 with TRBJ1-4, with 8 bases aligning to TRBD1. CDR1 GTSNPN and CDR2 SVGIG come from the germline V gene (reference sequence). V shed 3 bases, J shed 7 bases, and the junction held 10 bases outside the gene matches. The CDR3 has 15 amino acids. The CDR3 region is CAWRPTGGGAEKLFF. The CDR3 bases are TGTGCCTGGAGGCCAACAGGGGGAGGGGCTGAAAAACTGTTTTTT.

This clone was seen more than once but under ten times. The chain carries TRBV14 and TRBJ2-5, with 7 bases that match TRBD2. Losses at the gene ends were 2 bases for V and 7 bases for J; bases not matched to a gene: 4. The length of the CDR3 is 13 residues. Germline CDR1 SGHDN, CDR2 FVKESK. As DNA, the CDR3 is TGTGCCAGCAGCCAAACCCAGCGGGGGACCCAGTACTTC. It is translated as CASSQTQRGTQYF.

The rearrangement joins TRBV6-5 to TRBJ1-5; a possible D gene is TRBD1 (5 bases). V lost 7 bases and J 11 bases, leaving 24 bases between the germline ends. The CDR3 length is 15 residues. From germline, CDR1 is MNHEY and CDR2 SVGAGI. The CDR3 DNA reads TGTGCCAGCACCAATAGGGGAACAGGAGTACGGTCCCAGCATTTT. Encoded protein: CASTNRGTGVRSQHF.

The CDR3 here is CASSGTPTNEKLFF. Here the CDR3 DNA reads TGTGCCAGCAGCGGGACACCAACTAATGAAAAACTGTTTTTT. V and J are TRBV9 and TRBJ1-4; weak D call: TRBD1 (5 bases). This CDR3 comprises 14 residues. The germline V gene encodes CDR1 SGDLS and CDR2 YYNGEE. V was trimmed by 3 bases and J by 0 bases, leaving 6 bases between them.

The chain combines TRBV5-3 with TRBJ2-7, with 11 bases fitting TRBD1. TRBV5-3 is an ORF; its function is uncertain. The CDR3 loop spans 16 amino acids. V was clipped by 0 bases and J by 5 bases; unmatched bases: 7. The CDR3 nucleotides are TGTGCCAGAAGCTTGGCCCGGGGACAGGGGGACGACGAGCAGTACTTC. Residues: CARSLARGQGDDEQYF.

The gene calls are TRBV6-1 and TRBJ2-1, with TRBD2 matching over 8 bases. The length of the CDR3 is 17 residues. Losses at the gene ends were 0 bases for V and 0 bases for J; bases not matched to a gene: 4. From germline, CDR1 is MNHNS and CDR2 SASEGT. This chain's CDR3 is CASSEAGLGGSYNEQFF. The DNA for the CDR3 is TGTGCCAGCAGTGAAGCGGGACTAGGTGGCTCCTACAATGAGCAGTTCTTC.

The chain carries TRBV9 and TRBJ2-7; 10 bases fit TRBD1. Per germline, CDR1 SGDLS and CDR2 YYNGEE. Germline trimming cut 3 bases from V and 7 bases from J; bases unmatched to any gene: 7. The length of the CDR3 is 14 residues. In nucleotides, the CDR3 is TGTGCCAGCAGCGAGGGACAGGGGCTAAGTGAGCAGTACTTC. The encoded protein is CASSEGQGLSEQYF. Looking up the rest from reference TRBV9 and TRBJ2-7 gives the full variable domain: DSGVTQTPKHLITATGQRVTLRCSPRSGDLSVYWYQQSLDQGLQFLIQYYNGEERAKGNILERFSAQQFPDLHSELNLSSLELGDSALYFCASSEGQGLSEQYFGPGTRLTVT.

The chain employs TRBV19 and TRBJ1-2; tentatively, D is TRBD1 (5 bases). Germline V gene data show CDR1 as LNHDA and CDR2 as SQIVND (reference sequence). The CDR3 runs to 15 residues. Trimming took off 4 bases at V and 1 base at J, with 13 bases between the two ends. The CDR3 is CASSNTRQGNYGYTF. In DNA form, the CDR3 reads TGTGCCAGTAGTAACACCCGGCAGGGTAACTATGGCTACACCTTC. The full variable domain, in which reference TRBV19 and TRBJ1-2 provide the parts outside the CDR3, is DGGITQSPKYLFRKEGQNVTLSCEQNLNHDAMYWYRQDPGQGLRLIYYSQIVNDFQKGDIAEGYSVSREKKESFPLTVTSAQKNPTAFYLCASSNTRQGNYGYTFGSGTRLTVV.

The gene calls are TRBV6-6 and TRBJ2-1; D not certain. The CDR3 sequence is 15 residues long. Per the germline V gene, CDR1 is MNHNY and CDR2 is SVGAGI (reference sequence). Between the trimmed V and J ends, which lost 1 base and 5 bases, there was a span of 12 bases. CDR3 protein: CASSYFPKSDNEQFF. The CDR3 DNA follows: TGTGCCAGCAGTTACTTCCCCAAATCAGACAATGAGCAGTTCTTC.

CDR3 sequence reads: CASSPKGLPSSYEQYF. CDR3 DNA: TGTGCCAGCAGTCCCAAGGGACTCCCGAGCTCCTACGAGCAGTACTTC. The chain carries TRBV27 and TRBJ2-7; possibly TRBD2 for D (6 bases). Per the germline V gene, CDR1 is MNHEY and CDR2 is SMNVEV (reference sequence). The V end was cut by 5 bases, the J end by 0 bases, with 17 bases between. CDR3 size: 16 residues.

V is TRBV3-1 (or the pseudogene TRBV3-2) and J is TRBJ2-3; 11 bases align to TRBD2. Trimming took 2 bases from V and 0 from J; bases not matched to a gene: 13. CDR1 is LGHDT, CDR2 YNNKEL, per germline (reference sequence). The CDR3 runs to 20 residues. The CDR3 loop is CASSQWLVSSGGLSTDTQYF. The CDR3 nucleotides read TGTGCCAGCAGCCAATGGCTCGTCTCTAGCGGGGGGCTTAGCACAGATACGCAGTATTTT.

V usage is TRBV6-5 and J usage is TRBJ2-7; 12 nucleotides match TRBD1. The CDR3 has 14 amino acids. J lost 2 bases, V lost 4 bases, and 0 bases had no gene match. Germline V gene data show CDR1 as MNHEY and CDR2 as SVGAGI. The CDR3 DNA follows: TGTGCCAGCAGTTGGGACAGGGGGCCCTACGAGCAGTACTTC. Amino acids: CASSWDRGPYEQYF.

This chain links TRBV6-2 or TRBV6-3 with TRBJ1-2; tentative D call: TRBD1 (5 bases). CDR1 MNHEY and CDR2 SVGEGT come from the germline V gene. V was clipped by 2 bases and J by 5 bases, with 15 bases between them. There are 15 residues in the CDR3. In DNA, the CDR3 is TGTGCCAGCAGTTACAGATCAGGGCCTCTTTATGGCTACACCTTC. Its translation is CASSYRSGPLYGYTF.

The rearrangement links TRBV7-8 to TRBJ1-5, with D perhaps TRBD1 (6 bases). Trimming pared 5 bases from V and 0 bases from J, leaving 14 bases between. Germline V gene data show CDR1 as SGHVS and CDR2 as FQNEAQ. CDR3 size: 16 residues. The CDR3: CASSHGQTYSNQPQHF. In nucleotides, the CDR3 is TGTGCCAGCAGCCACGGACAGACATATAGCAATCAGCCCCAGCATTTT.

The chain links TRBV5-1 to TRBJ1-2; D perhaps matches TRBD1 (6 bases). The CDR3 runs 15 residues. Trimming removed 4 bases from V and 7 bases from J, with 20 bases in between. Germline assignment: CDR1 SGHRS and CDR2 YFSETQ. CDR3 residues: CASSVPLGGDGGYTF. The CDR3 region has the DNA TGCGCCAGCAGCGTCCCATTAGGGGGTGACGGTGGCTACACCTTC.

The chain joins TRBV2 to TRBJ1-5, with 7 positions matching TRBD1. In germline, CDR1 is SNHLY, CDR2 FYNNEI. V was clipped by 6 bases and J by 0 bases; unmatched bases: 5. The CDR3 contains 15 residues. The CDR3 nucleotides read TGTGCCAGCAGAACCGGGACAGTTAGCAATCAGCCCCAGCATTTT. Its protein is CASRTGTVSNQPQHF.

The chain links TRBV21-1 to TRBJ1-5; the DNA was not compared with TRBD1, the D call given in the table. TRBV21-1 is shown as a pseudogene. The CDR3 covers 13 residues. The CDR3 here is CAGGTGGDQPQHF. The CDR3 region has the DNA TGTGCCGGCGGGACAGGGGGCGATCAGCCCCAGCATTTT.

This clone was seen a handful of times. This chain connects TRBV2 to TRBJ2-3; perhaps TRBD2 as D (6 bases). This CDR3 is built from 12 residues. Germline V lookup: CDR1 SNHLY, CDR2 FYNNEI. V was pared by 5 bases and J by 9 bases, with 12 bases between. For the CDR3, the DNA is TGTGCCAGCAGTAGGGCTGGGGGGACGCAGTATTTT. It specifies CASSRAGGTQYF.

The CDR3 region is CASSPKPAGGTYTGELFF. In nucleotides, the CDR3 is TGTGCCAGCAGCCCTAAGCCCGCTGGGGGCACCTACACCGGGGAGCTGTTTTTT. The chain uses TRBV7-3 and TRBJ2-2; D may be TRBD1 (6 bases). This CDR3 comprises 18 residues. The germline V gene encodes CDR1 SGHTA and CDR2 FQGTGA. V was trimmed by 5 bases and J by 3 bases, leaving 22 bases between them.

For the CDR3, the DNA is TGTGCCAGCAGGGAGGGCCCGGAGGGCTACACCTTC. This sequence encodes CASREGPEGYTF. The chain recombines TRBV6-5 with TRBJ1-2; no reliable D call. The V gene's germline CDR1 is MNHEY and CDR2 SVGAGI. CDR3 length: 12 residues. V lost 6 bases and J 8 bases, leaving 13 bases between the germline ends.